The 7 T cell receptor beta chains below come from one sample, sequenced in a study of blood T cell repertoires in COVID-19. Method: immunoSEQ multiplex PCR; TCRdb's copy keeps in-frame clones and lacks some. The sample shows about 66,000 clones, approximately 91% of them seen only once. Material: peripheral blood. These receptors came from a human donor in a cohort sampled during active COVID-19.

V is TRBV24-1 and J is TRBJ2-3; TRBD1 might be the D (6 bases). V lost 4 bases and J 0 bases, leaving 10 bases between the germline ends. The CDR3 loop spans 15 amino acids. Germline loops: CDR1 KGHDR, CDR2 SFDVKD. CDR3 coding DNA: TGTGCCACCAGTGACAGGACAGAGAGCACAGATACGCAGTATTTT. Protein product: CATSDRTESTDTQYF.

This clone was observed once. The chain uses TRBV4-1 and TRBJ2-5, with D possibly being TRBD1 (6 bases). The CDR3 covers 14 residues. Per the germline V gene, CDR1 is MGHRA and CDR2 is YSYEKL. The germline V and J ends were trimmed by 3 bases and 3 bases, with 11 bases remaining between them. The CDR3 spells CASSQVTGKETQYF. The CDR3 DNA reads TGCGCCAGCAGCCAGGTAACAGGGAAAGAGACCCAGTACTTC.

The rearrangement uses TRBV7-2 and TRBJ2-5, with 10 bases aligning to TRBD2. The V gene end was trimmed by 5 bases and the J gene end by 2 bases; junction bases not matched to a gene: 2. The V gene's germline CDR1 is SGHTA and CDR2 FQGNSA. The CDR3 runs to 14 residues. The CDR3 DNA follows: TGTGCCAGCAGCACGACTAGCGGGCAAGAGACCCAGTACTTC. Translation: CASSTTSGQETQYF.

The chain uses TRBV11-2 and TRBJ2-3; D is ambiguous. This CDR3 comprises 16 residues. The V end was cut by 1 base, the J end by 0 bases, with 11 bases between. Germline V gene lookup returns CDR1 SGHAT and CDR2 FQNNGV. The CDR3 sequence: CASSLGSGWSTDTQYF. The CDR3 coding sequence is TGTGCCAGCAGCTTAGGGAGTGGTTGGAGCACAGATACGCAGTATTTT. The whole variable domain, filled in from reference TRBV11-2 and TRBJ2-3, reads EAGVAQSPRYKIIEKRQSVAFWCNPISGHATLYWYQQILGQGPKLLIQFQNNGVVDDSQLPKDRFSAERLKGVDSTLKIQPAKLEDSAVYLCASSLGSGWSTDTQYFGPGTRLTVL.

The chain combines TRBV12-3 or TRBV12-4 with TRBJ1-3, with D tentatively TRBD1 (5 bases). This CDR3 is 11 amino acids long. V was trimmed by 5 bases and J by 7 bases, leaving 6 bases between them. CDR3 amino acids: CASSRGNTIYF. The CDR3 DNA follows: TGTGCCAGCAGTCGGGGGAACACCATATATTTT.

CDR3 in DNA: TGTGCCATCGTTTCTGACGGTCGCGGTGAGCAGTACTTC. Translation: CAIVSDGRGEQYF. The chain employs TRBV10-3 and TRBJ2-7; no clear D. CDR1 is ENHRY, CDR2 SYGVKD, per germline. The V end lost 8 bases, the J end lost 7 bases, and 18 bases lay between the germline ends. CDR3 length: 13 residues.

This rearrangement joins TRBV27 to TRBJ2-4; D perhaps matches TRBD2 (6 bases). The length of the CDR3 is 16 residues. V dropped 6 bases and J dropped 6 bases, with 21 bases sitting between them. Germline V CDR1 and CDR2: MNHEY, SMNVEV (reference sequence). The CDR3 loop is CASSPMLPGTRNIQYF. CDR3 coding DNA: TGTGCCAGCAGCCCTATGCTGCCCGGGACTCGAAACATTCAGTACTTC.